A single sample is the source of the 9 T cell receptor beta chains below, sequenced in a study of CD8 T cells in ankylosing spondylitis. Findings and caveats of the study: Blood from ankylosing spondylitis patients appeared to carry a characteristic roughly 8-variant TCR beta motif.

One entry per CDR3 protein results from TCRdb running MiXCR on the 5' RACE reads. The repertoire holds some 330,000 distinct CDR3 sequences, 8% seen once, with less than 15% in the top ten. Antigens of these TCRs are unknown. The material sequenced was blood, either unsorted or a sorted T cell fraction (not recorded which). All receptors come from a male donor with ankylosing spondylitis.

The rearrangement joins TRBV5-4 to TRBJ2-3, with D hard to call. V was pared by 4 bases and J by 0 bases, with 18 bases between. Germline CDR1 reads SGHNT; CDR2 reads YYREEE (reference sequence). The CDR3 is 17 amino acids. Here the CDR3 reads CASSRGGMEPSTDTQYF. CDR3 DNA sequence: TGTGCCAGCAGCCGTGGTGGGATGGAGCCGAGCACAGATACGCAGTATTTT.

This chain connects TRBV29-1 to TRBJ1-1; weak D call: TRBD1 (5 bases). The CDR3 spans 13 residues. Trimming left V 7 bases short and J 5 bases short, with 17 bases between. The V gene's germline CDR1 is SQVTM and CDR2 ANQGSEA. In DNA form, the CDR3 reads TGCAGCGCCCAGTGGGGCGCGAGTACTGAAGCTTTCTTT. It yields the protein CSAQWGASTEAFF.

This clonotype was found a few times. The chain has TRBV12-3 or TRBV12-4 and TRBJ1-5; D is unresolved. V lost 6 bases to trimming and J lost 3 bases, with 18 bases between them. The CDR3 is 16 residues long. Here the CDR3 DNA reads TGTGCCAGCAGCCGTGGATTCGAAAGGGTCAATCAGCCCCAGCATTTT. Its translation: CASSRGFERVNQPQHF.

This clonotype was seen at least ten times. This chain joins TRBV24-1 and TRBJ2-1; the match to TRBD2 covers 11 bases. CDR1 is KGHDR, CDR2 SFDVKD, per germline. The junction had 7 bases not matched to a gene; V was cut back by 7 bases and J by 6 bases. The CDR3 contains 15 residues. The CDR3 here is CATRGTSGTLNEQFF. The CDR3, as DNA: TGTGCCACCAGAGGGACTAGCGGAACCCTCAATGAGCAGTTCTTC.

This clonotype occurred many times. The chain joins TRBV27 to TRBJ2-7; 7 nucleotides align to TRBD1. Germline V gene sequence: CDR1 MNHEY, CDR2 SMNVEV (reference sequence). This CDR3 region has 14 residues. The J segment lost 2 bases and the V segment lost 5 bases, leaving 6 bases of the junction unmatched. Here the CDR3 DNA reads TGTGCCAGCAGTCTCAGACAGGGCCCCTACGAGCAGTACTTC. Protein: CASSLRQGPYEQYF.

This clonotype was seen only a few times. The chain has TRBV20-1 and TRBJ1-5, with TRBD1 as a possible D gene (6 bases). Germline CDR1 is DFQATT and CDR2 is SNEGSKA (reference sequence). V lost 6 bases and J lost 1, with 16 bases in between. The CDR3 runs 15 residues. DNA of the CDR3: TGCAGTGCCAACATAGGGGGGTTGAGCAATCAGCCCCAGCATTTT. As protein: CSANIGGLSNQPQHF.

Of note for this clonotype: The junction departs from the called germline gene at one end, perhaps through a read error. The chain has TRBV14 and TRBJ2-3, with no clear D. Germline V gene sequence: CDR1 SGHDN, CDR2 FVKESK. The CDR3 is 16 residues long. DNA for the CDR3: TGTGCCAACAGCCAAGTCGTGGGCGCCAGCACAGATACGCAGTATTTT. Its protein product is CANSQVVGASTDTQYF.

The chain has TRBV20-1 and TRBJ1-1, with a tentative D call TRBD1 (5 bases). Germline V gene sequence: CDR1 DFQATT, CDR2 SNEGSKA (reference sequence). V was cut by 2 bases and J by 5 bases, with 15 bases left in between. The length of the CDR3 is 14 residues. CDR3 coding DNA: TGCAGTGCTAGAACACCGCTTGGGGCTACTGAAGCTTTCTTT. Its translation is CSARTPLGATEAFF.

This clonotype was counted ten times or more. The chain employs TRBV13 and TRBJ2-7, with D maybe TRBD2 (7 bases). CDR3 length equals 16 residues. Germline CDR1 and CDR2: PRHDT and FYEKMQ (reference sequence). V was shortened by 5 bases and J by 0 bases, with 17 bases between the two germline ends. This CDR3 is CASSTGASGHSYEQYF. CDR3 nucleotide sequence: TGTGCCAGCAGCACGGGGGCTAGCGGACACTCCTACGAGCAGTACTTC.